A single sample is the source of the 27 T cell receptor beta chains below, sequenced in a study of blood T cells in healthy people across ages. The second PCR ran about 6 to 12 cycles with a sample-barcoded 5' primer and J-beta primers. TCRdb re-called the 5' RACE reads through MiXCR, storing one row per CDR3 protein. The profile shows 800,000 to 950,000 distinct CDR3 sequences, 25% to 35% of them singletons. The sample was also reused in another study, on T cells of mothers and their children.

The sample consisted of blood. All receptors come from a woman aged 40 to 50 in good health.

V is TRBV7-2 and J is TRBJ2-3, with D maybe TRBD2 (6 bases). Germline V gene lookup returns CDR1 SGHTA and CDR2 FQGNSA. The CDR3 spans 15 residues. Trimming removed 1 base from V and 5 bases from J, with 13 bases in between. The CDR3 spells CASSLVVGGGDTQYF. The CDR3 DNA sequence: TGTGCCAGCAGCTTAGTAGTGGGAGGAGGAGATACGCAGTATTTT.

There are many counts of this clonotype. J is TRBJ2-3 and V is TRBV5-1, with TRBD1 as a possible D gene (5 bases). V lost 3 bases and J 4 bases, leaving 15 bases between the germline ends. Germline CDR1 and CDR2: SGHRS and YFSETQ. This CDR3 is built from 15 residues. The CDR3, as DNA: TGCGCCAGCAGCTCCCGACAGAAACAGGCAGATACGCAGTATTTT. It yields the protein CASSSRQKQADTQYF.

The chain combines TRBV20-1 with TRBJ2-2, with D perhaps matching TRBD2 (5 bases). The CDR3 is 16 residues long. Trimming removed 1 base from V and 2 bases from J, with 14 bases in between. CDR1 is DFQATT, CDR2 SNEGSKA, per germline (reference sequence). DNA of the CDR3: TGCAGTGCTAGAGCAGTCCAGCGGTCAAACACCGGGGAGCTGTTTTTT. Translation gives CSARAVQRSNTGELFF.

This chain uses TRBV7-2 with TRBJ2-5; D possibly corresponds to TRBD2 (7 bases). Germline CDR1 is SGHTA and CDR2 is FQGNSA. V was pared by 5 bases and J by 4 bases, with 14 bases between. The CDR3 spans 14 residues. The DNA for the CDR3 is TGTGCCAGCAGCCTACCCGGGGGGCCAGAGACCCAGTACTTC. Its protein is CASSLPGGPETQYF.

In the case of this clonotype: Its ends do not fully match the called genes, so a read error is possible. The genes are TRBV29-1 and TRBJ2-5; tentative D call: TRBD2 (5 bases). The germline CDR1 and CDR2 sequences are SQVTM and ANQGSEA. The CDR3 contains 12 residues. In DNA form, the CDR3 reads TGCAGCGTCCGGGAATACCAAGAGATCCAGTACTTC. Encoded protein: CSVREYQEIQYF.

This clonotype was observed at least ten times. Given a much more abundant clone one base away, this may be a read error. V and J are TRBV7-2 and TRBJ2-3, with D unclear. The CDR3 covers 12 residues. Trimming removed 3 bases at V and 2 bases at J, with 3 bases between. In germline, CDR1 is SGHTA, CDR2 FQGNSA. CDR3 bases: TGTGCCAGCAGCTTTGTCACAGATACGCAGTATTTT. Encoded protein: CASSFVTDTQYF.

The V gene is TRBV7-2, the J gene TRBJ2-2; no firm D call. V lost 4 bases to trimming and J lost 4 bases, with 7 bases between them. The CDR3 runs to 13 residues. Per the germline V gene, CDR1 is SGHTA and CDR2 is FQGNSA. The CDR3 DNA follows: TGTGCCAGCAGCTCCTTGCCCACCGGGGAGCTGTTTTTT. It is translated as CASSSLPTGELFF.

J is TRBJ2-5 and V is TRBV12-3 or TRBV12-4; D is unclear. The CDR3 is 11 amino acids. V dropped 1 base and J dropped 7 bases, with 4 bases sitting between them. The CDR3 DNA reads TGTGCCAGCAGTTTAGGCAGGACCCAGTACTTC. Its translation is CASSLGRTQYF.

As concerns this clonotype: Relative to the germline gene, one junction end is altered; a read error may explain this. V is TRBV7-3 and J is TRBJ1-1, with 7 bases lining up with TRBD1. The CDR3 extends over 14 amino acids. Per the germline V gene, CDR1 is SGHTA and CDR2 is FQGTGA. The CDR3 sequence is CAGSSQGGRTEAFF. CDR3 sequence (DNA): TGTGCCGGCAGTTCGCAAGGGGGCAGGACTGAAGCTTTCTTT.

This clonotype was seen only a few times. A read error may produce the germline difference seen at one junction end. V usage is TRBV2 and J usage is TRBJ1-5; weak D call: TRBD1 (5 bases). The CDR3 consists of 16 residues. The germline CDR1 and CDR2 sequences are SNHLY and FYNNEI. The CDR3 protein is CASSEAQGGLGQPQHF. The CDR3 bases are TGTGCCAGCAGCGAAGCGCAGGGAGGGCTTGGTCAGCCCCAGCATTTT.

V gene TRBV5-1 combines with J gene TRBJ2-1, with D perhaps TRBD2 (7 bases). The CDR3 consists of 16 residues. The V gene's germline CDR1 is SGHRS and CDR2 YFSETQ. V lost 0 bases to trimming and J lost 0 bases, with 10 bases between them. In DNA, the CDR3 is TGCGCCAGCAGCTTGGCGGCGGGGGCCTCCTACAATGAGCAGTTCTTC. It yields the protein CASSLAAGASYNEQFF.

As regards this clonotype: Germline and junction disagree at one end, which may indicate a read error. V gene TRBV28 combines with J gene TRBJ1-6; 9 nucleotides align to TRBD1. CDR3 length: 12 amino acids. CDR1 is MDHEN, CDR2 SYDVKM, per germline. The CDR3 sequence is CAAGQGNSLLHF. DNA of the CDR3: TGTGCCGCTGGACAGGGGAATTCACTCCTCCACTTT.

This rearrangement joins TRBV7-2 to TRBJ1-1, with D perhaps matching TRBD1 (5 bases). This CDR3 has 16 residues. Trimming stripped 1 base from V and 5 bases from J, with 17 bases between. Germline V lookup: CDR1 SGHTA, CDR2 FQGNSA. The CDR3 sequence: CASSLVSQGLGTEAFF. CDR3 nucleotide sequence: TGTGCCAGCAGCTTAGTAAGTCAGGGTCTCGGTACTGAAGCTTTCTTT.

V usage is TRBV28 and J usage is TRBJ1-2, with TRBD1 identical over 7 bases. J lost 8 bases, V lost 7 bases, and 13 bases had no gene match. This CDR3 spans 14 amino acids. Germline V lookup: CDR1 MDHEN, CDR2 SYDVKM. CDR3 bases: TGTGCCAGCAATAGTCTGAGACAGGGAGGGGGCTACACCTTC. Translating it yields CASNSLRQGGGYTF.

J is TRBJ1-4 and V is TRBV12-3 or TRBV12-4, with D possibly TRBD1 on 5 matching bases. The length of the CDR3 is 14 residues. Trimming took 3 bases from V and 2 from J, leaving 7 bases between them. CDR3 amino acids: CASSFRDTNEKLFF. The CDR3 region has the DNA TGTGCCAGCAGTTTCAGGGATACTAATGAAAAACTGTTTTTT.

Worth noting for this clonotype: Since a much larger clone is just one base distant, this may be a read error. V is TRBV7-2 and J is TRBJ2-5; TRBD1 might be the D (5 bases). V was cut by 4 bases and J by 11 bases, with 17 bases left in between. Germline V gives CDR1 SGHTA, CDR2 FQGNSA. The CDR3 covers 13 residues. The CDR3 DNA is TGTGCCAGCAGCTCGCAGGGTAGGGATGAGCAGTACTTC. Encoded protein: CASSSQGRDEQYF.

The table lists this clonotype with a few counts. The chain recombines TRBV15 with TRBJ1-4; 8 bases are shared with TRBD1. V gave up 0 bases and J gave up 4 bases; unmatched junction bases: 1. CDR3 length: 15 amino acids. CDR1 is LNHNV and CDR2 is YYDKDF in the germline V gene (reference sequence). Here the CDR3 DNA reads TGTGCCACCAGCAGAGAGACAGGGGTTAATGAAAAACTGTTTTTT. This encodes CATSRETGVNEKLFF.

This clonotype showed up just a few times. A much larger clone differs by one base, so this may be a read error. V and J are TRBV7-2 and TRBJ2-5; 8 bases align to TRBD1. Looked up from germline, CDR1 is SGHTA and CDR2 is FQGNSA. The CDR3 is 15 residues long. The CDR3 sequence: CVSSFGQGRGETQYF. In DNA, the CDR3 is TGTGTCAGCAGCTTCGGACAGGGACGGGGAGAGACCCAGTACTTC.

The rearrangement joins TRBV7-9 to TRBJ2-1; D might be TRBD1 (7 bases). This CDR3 region has 12 residues. Trimming shortened V by 5 bases and J by 9 bases, and 11 bases separated the two germline ends. Germline loops: CDR1 SEHNR, CDR2 FQNEAQ (reference sequence). CDR3 DNA sequence: TGTGCCAGCAGCAGCAGGGGGGCTGAGCAGTTCTTC. It translates to CASSSRGAEQFF.

The chain links TRBV3-1 to TRBJ1-5; TRBD1 aligns across 10 bases. V was pared by 3 bases and J by 5 bases, with 7 bases of the junction left unmatched. CDR1 and CDR2 (germline): LGHDT, YNNKEL (reference sequence). The CDR3 is 16 amino acids. The CDR3 spells CASSQTGGLGDQPQHF. CDR3 in DNA: TGTGCCAGCAGCCAGACAGGGGGCTTAGGGGATCAGCCCCAGCATTTT.

This clonotype was observed many times. This sequence joins TRBV5-1 and TRBJ2-6; the D gene is possibly TRBD1 (5 bases). V was trimmed by 4 bases and J by 1 base, leaving 12 bases between them. Per the germline V gene, CDR1 is SGHRS and CDR2 is YFSETQ. CDR3 length equals 16 residues. The CDR3 DNA is TGCGCCAGCAGCCTGAATCAGGGTTCTGGGGCCAACGTCCTGACTTTC. Encoded protein: CASSLNQGSGANVLTF.

This clonotype has more than one count but fewer than ten. The genes are TRBV9 and TRBJ2-7; a possible D gene is TRBD1 (5 bases). Germline V gene sequence: CDR1 SGDLS, CDR2 YYNGEE. This CDR3 contains 13 residues. The germline V and J ends were trimmed by 4 bases and 6 bases, with 14 bases remaining between them. The CDR3 nucleotides are TGTGCCAGCAGCTCTCCTCAGGGCGGCGAGCAGTACTTC. The encoded protein is CASSSPQGGEQYF. Full variable domain (missing parts from reference TRBV9 and TRBJ2-7): DSGVTQTPKHLITATGQRVTLRCSPRSGDLSVYWYQQSLDQGLQFLIQYYNGEERAKGNILERFSAQQFPDLHSELNLSSLELGDSALYFCASSSPQGGEQYFGPGTRLTVT.

The chain links TRBV2 to TRBJ1-2, with 12 bases fitting TRBD1. Germline loops: CDR1 SNHLY, CDR2 FYNNEI. CDR3 size: 15 residues. The V segment lost 3 bases and the J segment 6 bases; nucleotides outside the gene matches: 5. CDR3 amino acids: CASSDRDRGQDGYTF. The CDR3 region has the DNA TGTGCCAGCAGTGACCGGGACAGGGGGCAGGATGGCTACACCTTC.

This clonotype was observed many times. V and J are TRBV10-3 and TRBJ1-5, with unresolved D. The CDR3 loop spans 14 amino acids. V lost 8 bases and J lost 0, with 11 bases in between. The germline V gene encodes CDR1 ENHRY and CDR2 SYGVKD. The CDR3 nucleotides are TGTGCCATCTCAGACTCCAATAGCAATCAGCCCCAGCATTTT. Amino acid sequence: CAISDSNSNQPQHF.

In its sample, this clonotype was seen once. This could be a read error, since a much larger clone is one nucleotide away. The rearrangement uses TRBV6-5 and TRBJ2-7; possible D gene TRBD2, 7 bases. This CDR3 spans 16 amino acids. V lost 2 bases and J 7 bases, leaving 21 bases between the germline ends. CDR1 and CDR2 (germline): MNHEY, SVGAGI. CDR3 bases: TGTGCCAGCAGTTACGCGGGGGCACCCTCCTACAATGAGCAGTACTTC. Protein sequence: CASSYAGAPSYNEQYF.

In this sample, this clonotype turned up many times. This chain uses TRBV7-6 with TRBJ2-7; 8 bases align to TRBD1. Germline V gives CDR1 SGHVS, CDR2 FNYEAQ. V was clipped by 6 bases and J by 6 bases; unmatched bases: 1. CDR3 length equals 11 residues. The CDR3 nucleotides read TGTGCCAGCAGAGGACAGGGCGAGCAGTACTTC. Amino acid sequence: CASRGQGEQYF.

CDR3 protein: CASYRDSEAFF. The CDR3 DNA reads as TGTGCCAGCTACAGGGACAGTGAAGCTTTCTTT. This rearrangement joins TRBV2 to TRBJ1-1, with 7 bases identical to TRBD1. CDR3 length equals 11 residues. Germline assignment: CDR1 SNHLY and CDR2 FYNNEI. The V and J ends lost 8 bases and 7 bases, in that order; junction bases with no gene match: 4.